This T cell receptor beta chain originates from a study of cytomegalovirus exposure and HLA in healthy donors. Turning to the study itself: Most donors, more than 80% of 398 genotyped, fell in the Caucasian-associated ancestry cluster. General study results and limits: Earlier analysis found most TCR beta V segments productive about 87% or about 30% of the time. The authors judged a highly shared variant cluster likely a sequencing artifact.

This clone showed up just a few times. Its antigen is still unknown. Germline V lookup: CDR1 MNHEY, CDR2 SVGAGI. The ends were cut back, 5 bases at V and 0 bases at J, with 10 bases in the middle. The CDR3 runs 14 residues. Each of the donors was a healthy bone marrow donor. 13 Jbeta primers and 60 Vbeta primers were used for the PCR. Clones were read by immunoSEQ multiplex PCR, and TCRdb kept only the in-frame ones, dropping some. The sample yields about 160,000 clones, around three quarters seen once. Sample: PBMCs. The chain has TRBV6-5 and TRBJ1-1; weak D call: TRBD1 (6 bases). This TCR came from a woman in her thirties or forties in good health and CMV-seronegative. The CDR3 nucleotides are TGTGCCAGCAGTCGGACAGTAATGAACACTGAAGCTTTCTTT. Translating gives CASSRTVMNTEAFF.